The 32 T cell receptor beta chains listed next were all sequenced from one sample in a study of blood T cell repertoires in COVID-19. The assay was immunoSEQ multiplex PCR, and TCRdb's table has in-frame clones only and misses some. The sample records 150,000 to 200,000 clones, roughly nine tenths being singletons. Sequenced material: peripheral blood. The source is a man in his sixties or seventies with active or convalescent COVID-19.

The rearrangement links TRBV27 to TRBJ1-1; 10 nucleotides line up with TRBD1. There are 15 residues in the CDR3. The V and J ends lost 5 bases and 4 bases, in that order; junction bases with no gene match: 7. Germline lookup yields CDR1 MNHEY and CDR2 SMNVEV (reference sequence). The chain's CDR3 is CASSRDRGYSTEAFF. The CDR3 DNA follows: TGTGCCAGCAGTAGGGACAGGGGCTACAGCACTGAAGCTTTCTTT.

The chain combines TRBV6-5 with TRBJ1-5; D is unclear. This CDR3 has 14 amino acids. Germline CDR1 reads MNHEY; CDR2 reads SVGAGI. V was cut by 6 bases and J by 5 bases, with 14 bases left in between. DNA for the CDR3: TGTGCCAGCAGCGGACTTGGGCGACATCAGCCCCAGCATTTT. Translating gives CASSGLGRHQPQHF.

V gene TRBV18 combines with J gene TRBJ2-5; TRBD1 matches at 7 bases. With 10 bases clipped from V and 4 bases from J, the junction kept 12 bases outside the gene matches. CDR1 and CDR2 from the germline V gene are KGHSH and LQKENI. CDR3 length: 14 amino acids. Here the CDR3 reads CATTDSTGTETQYF. The CDR3 nucleotides are TGTGCCACCACCGACTCGACAGGGACAGAGACCCAGTACTTC.

V usage is TRBV6-5 and J usage is TRBJ2-5; 7 nucleotides match TRBD1. The CDR3 is 16 amino acids. In germline, CDR1 is MNHEY, CDR2 SVGAGI. The V segment lost 5 bases and the J segment 5 bases; nucleotides outside the gene matches: 14. This chain's CDR3 is CASSNYLGTAAETQYF. The CDR3 DNA reads TGTGCCAGCAGTAACTACCTCGGGACAGCCGCCGAGACCCAGTACTTC.

The CDR3: CASSLHGTGGLTEAFF. For the CDR3, the DNA is TGTGCCAGCAGCCTTCACGGGACAGGGGGCTTGACTGAAGCTTTCTTT. V is TRBV7-2 and J is TRBJ1-1; TRBD1 matches 12 bases. The germline V gene encodes CDR1 SGHTA and CDR2 FQGNSA. V trimming: 5 bases; J trimming: 5 bases; junction bases outside the gene matches: 9. CDR3 size: 16 residues.

J is TRBJ1-1 and V is TRBV5-4, with 7 bases lining up with TRBD1. Germline loops: CDR1 SGHNT, CDR2 YYREEE (reference sequence). V lost 4 bases, J lost 4 bases, and 10 bases stayed unmatched. This CDR3 has 15 residues. The CDR3 sequence is CASSTGTTGLTEAFF. CDR3 bases: TGTGCCAGCAGCACGGGGACGACAGGGCTCACTGAAGCTTTCTTT.

A few counts support this clone. This rearrangement joins TRBV11-2 to TRBJ2-7, with D perhaps matching TRBD2 (5 bases). Looked up from germline, CDR1 is SGHAT and CDR2 is FQNNGV. Trimming removed 5 bases from V and 1 base from J, with 9 bases in between. This CDR3 contains 13 residues. For the CDR3, the DNA is TGTGCCAGCAGCCTCCGGGGTTCCTACGAGCAGTACTTC. Protein sequence: CASSLRGSYEQYF.

This clone was picked up a small number of times. The chain carries TRBV9 and TRBJ2-7; D gene uncertain. With 0 bases removed from V and 6 bases from J, the gap between germline ends came to 16 bases. This CDR3 spans 15 amino acids. CDR1 and CDR2 from the germline V gene are SGDLS and YYNGEE. The CDR3 reads CASSVDSQPPSEQYF. For the CDR3, the DNA is TGTGCCAGCAGCGTAGATAGCCAGCCTCCCTCCGAGCAGTACTTC.

The chain uses TRBV6-2 or TRBV6-3 and TRBJ1-6; TRBD1 matches at 9 bases. The CDR3 consists of 17 residues. V lost 5 bases and J lost 4; bases outside the gene matches: 9. Per the germline V gene, CDR1 is MNHEY and CDR2 is SVGEGT. The CDR3 sequence is CASSRRQGVTYNSPLHF. In DNA form, the CDR3 reads TGTGCCAGCAGTAGGAGACAGGGGGTAACGTATAATTCACCCCTCCACTTT.

This clone was counted a few times. V is TRBV7-3 and J is TRBJ1-1; weak D call: TRBD1 (5 bases). Trimming took off 0 bases at V and 0 bases at J, with 14 bases between the two ends. Germline lookup yields CDR1 SGHTA and CDR2 FQGTGA. The CDR3 is made up of 17 amino acids. The CDR3 here is CASSLTLLGGVNTEAFF. Here the CDR3 DNA reads TGTGCCAGCAGCTTAACACTGCTGGGGGGGGTGAACACTGAAGCTTTCTTT.

The V call is TRBV19, the J call TRBJ2-1; TRBD2 matches 8 bases. CDR1 LNHDA and CDR2 SQIVND come from the germline V gene (reference sequence). The CDR3 consists of 13 residues. V dropped 3 bases and J dropped 9; count of bases not matched to a gene: 4. As DNA, the CDR3 is TGTGCCAGTAGTATGGTGCTAGCGGGTGAGCAGTTCTTC. This codes for CASSMVLAGEQFF. Drawing the rest from reference TRBV19 and TRBJ2-1, the complete variable domain is DGGITQSPKYLFRKEGQNVTLSCEQNLNHDAMYWYRQDPGQGLRLIYYSQIVNDFQKGDIAEGYSVSREKKESFPLTVTSAQKNPTAFYLCASSMVLAGEQFFGPGTRLTVL.

The gene calls are TRBV6-5 and TRBJ2-1, with D maybe TRBD1 (5 bases). CDR3 length: 15 amino acids. Per the germline V gene, CDR1 is MNHEY and CDR2 is SVGAGI. V was clipped by 0 bases and J by 3 bases, with 9 bases between them. CDR3 DNA: TGTGCCAGCAGTTACTCCAGGGCCGGCTACAATGAGCAGTTCTTC. Its translation: CASSYSRAGYNEQFF.

The chain joins TRBV10-3 to TRBJ1-1; 7 bases match TRBD1. CDR1 ENHRY and CDR2 SYGVKD come from the germline V gene. This CDR3 is built from 14 residues. The V and J ends lost 2 bases and 3 bases, in that order; junction bases with no gene match: 3. DNA for the CDR3: TGTGCCATCAGTGAGAGGGGGCAGGACACTGAAGCTTTCTTT. Its translation: CAISERGQDTEAFF.

The chain employs TRBV18 and TRBJ1-5; TRBD1 is a possible D gene (5 bases). The CDR3 length is 13 residues. Germline V CDR1 and CDR2: KGHSH, LQKENI. V lost 4 bases, J lost 7 bases, and 11 bases lay in between. The chain's CDR3 is CASSREGRQPQHF. Written as DNA, the CDR3 is TGTGCCAGCTCACGGGAGGGGAGGCAGCCCCAGCATTTT.

V is TRBV7-9 and J is TRBJ1-4, with TRBD1 as a possible D gene (6 bases). V was cut by 1 base and J by 5 bases, with 14 bases left in between. CDR1 is SEHNR and CDR2 is FQNEAQ in the germline V gene (reference sequence). There are 16 residues in the CDR3. DNA of the CDR3: TGTGCCAGCAGCTTAGGCCCCAGGGGTTCGAATGAAAAACTGTTTTTT. Translation: CASSLGPRGSNEKLFF.

The chain carries TRBV6-2 or TRBV6-3 and TRBJ2-1, with 10 bases lining up with TRBD1. The length of the CDR3 is 19 residues. The trim removed 5 bases at V and 1 base at J, leaving 14 bases unmatched. Germline V CDR1 and CDR2: MNHEY, SVGEGT. The CDR3 sequence is CASSPRQGARLASYNEQFF. DNA of the CDR3: TGTGCCAGCAGTCCAAGACAGGGGGCACGGCTAGCGTCCTACAATGAGCAGTTCTTC.

The rearrangement links TRBV7-2 to TRBJ1-2, with TRBD1 identical over 9 bases. This CDR3 is built from 15 residues. Trimming at V came to 4 bases and at J to 3 bases, leaving 6 bases not matched to a gene. From germline, CDR1 is SGHTA and CDR2 FQGNSA. CDR3 in amino acids: CASSSRQGVYYGYTF. The CDR3 DNA sequence: TGTGCCAGCAGCTCACGACAGGGGGTGTACTATGGCTACACCTTC.

The V call is TRBV6-2 or TRBV6-3, the J call TRBJ1-5; D perhaps matches TRBD1 (5 bases). The CDR3 has 15 residues. Between the trimmed V and J ends, which lost 0 bases and 5 bases, there was a span of 11 bases. The germline gives CDR1 MNHEY, CDR2 SVGEGT. This CDR3 is CASSYSSRVDQPQHF. The CDR3 region has the DNA TGTGCCAGCAGTTACTCGAGCAGGGTCGATCAGCCCCAGCATTTT.

J is TRBJ1-2 and V is TRBV19; D call uncertain. V was shortened by 3 bases and J by 1 base, with 12 bases between the two germline ends. Germline assignment: CDR1 LNHDA and CDR2 SQIVND (reference sequence). There are 15 residues in the CDR3. In nucleotides, the CDR3 is TGTGCCAGTAGTATTTCCCGACTGATTAACTATGGCTACACCTTC. As protein: CASSISRLINYGYTF.

The chain has TRBV30 and TRBJ1-2; 9 nucleotides agree with TRBD1. Per the germline V gene, CDR1 is GTSNPN and CDR2 is SVGIG (reference sequence). V lost 3 bases to trimming and J lost 4 bases; unmatched junction nucleotides: 3. This CDR3 spans 13 amino acids. The CDR3 DNA reads TGTGCCTGGAGGGGGACAGGGCCCTATGGCTACACCTTC. This translates into CAWRGTGPYGYTF. Based on the CDR3 plus reference TRBV30 and TRBJ1-2, the full variable domain is SQTIHQWPATLVQPVGSPLSLECTVEGTSNPNLYWYRQAAGRGLQLLFYSVGIGQISSEVPQNLSASRPQDRQFILSSKKLLLSDSGFYLCAWRGTGPYGYTFGSGTRLTVV.

The V and J genes are TRBV28 and TRBJ2-7; 10 bases agree with TRBD2. In germline, CDR1 is MDHEN, CDR2 SYDVKM. The junction had 10 bases not matched to a gene; V was cut back by 5 bases and J by 3 bases. CDR3 length: 16 amino acids. In DNA form, the CDR3 reads TGTGCCAGCAGTCTGACTATAGCGGGAGGTCACTACGAGCAGTACTTC. Protein sequence: CASSLTIAGGHYEQYF.

The chain combines TRBV5-1 with TRBJ1-2, with 9 bases that match TRBD1. This CDR3 has 16 residues. Germline V gene sequence: CDR1 SGHRS, CDR2 YFSETQ. With 3 bases clipped from V and 8 bases from J, the junction kept 14 bases outside the gene matches. The CDR3 DNA is TGCGCCAGCAGCTCTACAGGGGGCCGACTCCTAAACGGCTACACCTTC. Translating it yields CASSSTGGRLLNGYTF.

The chain is built from TRBV10-2 and TRBJ1-2; 7 bases map to TRBD1. CDR3 size: 14 residues. Trimming at V came to 5 bases and at J to 4 bases, leaving 7 bases not matched to a gene. Germline V lookup: CDR1 WSHSY, CDR2 SAAADI. CDR3 DNA sequence: TGCGCCAGCAGTCGGACAGGAGGCCTCTATGGCTACACCTTC. Translating gives CASSRTGGLYGYTF.

The chain has TRBV7-2 and TRBJ2-7, with 10 bases lining up with TRBD2. V lost 6 bases and J lost 7; bases outside the gene matches: 6. The germline V gene has CDR1 SGHTA and CDR2 FQGNSA. CDR3 length: 13 amino acids. The CDR3, as DNA: TGTGCCAGCAGGCTAGCGGGAGCGCGGGAGCAGTACTTC. It is translated as CASRLAGAREQYF.

A remark on this clone: The same CDR3 arises from other DNA sequences in this sample as well. The rearrangement joins TRBV30 to TRBJ1-5; no clear D gene. The V gene's germline CDR1 is GTSNPN and CDR2 SVGIG (reference sequence). Trimming cost V 0 bases and J 6 bases, with 9 bases left between them. This CDR3 comprises 13 residues. In DNA, the CDR3 is TGTGCCTGGAGTGTACTAGGAGGTCAGCCCCAGCATTTT. Protein product: CAWSVLGGQPQHF.

The CDR3: CASSLGTNSGNTIYF. In nucleotides, the CDR3 is TGTGCCAGCAGCCTAGGGACAAACTCTGGAAACACCATATATTTT. The gene calls are TRBV3-1 (or the pseudogene TRBV3-2) and TRBJ1-3; TRBD1 might be the D (6 bases). Germline CDR1 reads LGHDT; CDR2 reads YNNKEL (reference sequence). There are 15 residues in the CDR3. Trimming removed 4 bases at V and 0 bases at J, with 10 bases between.

J is TRBJ1-6 and V is TRBV3-1 (or the pseudogene TRBV3-2); perhaps TRBD1 as D (5 bases). Germline CDR1 LGHDT, CDR2 YNNKEL (reference sequence). Trimming took off 7 bases at V and 4 bases at J, with 11 bases between the two ends. The CDR3 loop spans 14 amino acids. DNA for the CDR3: TGTGCCAGCAACCATGACAGTTATAATTCACCCCTCCACTTT. Protein: CASNHDSYNSPLHF.

The chain combines TRBV5-1 with TRBJ1-2; D gene ambiguous. Trimming shortened V by 0 bases and J by 2 bases, and 5 bases separated the two germline ends. This CDR3 region has 13 residues. Germline V lookup: CDR1 SGHRS, CDR2 YFSETQ. The CDR3 protein is CASSLERNYGYTF. The CDR3 DNA sequence: TGCGCCAGCAGCTTGGAACGGAACTATGGCTACACCTTC.

In this sample, this clone is medium-sized (0.01 to 0.1%). DNA for the CDR3: TGCAGCGTTACAGGTTTTGGAGAAGCTTTCTTT. Translated, it gives CSVTGFGEAFF. V is TRBV29-1 and J is TRBJ1-1, with a tentative D call TRBD1 (5 bases). Looked up from germline, CDR1 is SQVTM and CDR2 is ANQGSEA. Between the trimmed V and J ends, which lost 5 bases and 8 bases, there was a span of 12 bases. The CDR3 contains 11 residues.

V and J are TRBV5-4 and TRBJ1-1, with 7 bases lining up with TRBD1. There are 14 residues in the CDR3. The germline V gene has CDR1 SGHNT and CDR2 YYREEE (reference sequence). V lost 5 bases to trimming and J lost 2 bases; unmatched junction nucleotides: 6. Written as DNA, the CDR3 is TGTGCCAGCAGGGTGACAGGGAAAAACACTGAAGCTTTCTTT. Protein product: CASRVTGKNTEAFF.

V and J are TRBV19 and TRBJ2-2; no reliable D call. CDR1 is LNHDA, CDR2 SQIVND, per germline (reference sequence). CDR3 size: 15 residues. V shed 3 bases and J shed 6 bases, with 14 bases lying between them. The CDR3 bases are TGTGCCAGTAGTATGCAGGCGAACGTTCCCGGGGAGCTGTTTTTT. Residues: CASSMQANVPGELFF.

The chain recombines TRBV7-2 with TRBJ1-2; the D is unclear. Trimming shortened V by 2 bases and J by 2 bases, and 6 bases separated the two germline ends. Germline V gene sequence: CDR1 SGHTA, CDR2 FQGNSA. This CDR3 is 13 amino acids long. Here the CDR3 reads CASSLSVNYGYTF. The CDR3 region has the DNA TGTGCCAGCAGCTTATCGGTGAACTATGGCTACACCTTC.